This entry concerns a single TCR beta chain. J was trimmed by 8 bases and V by 0 bases; bases with no gene match: 7. The germline V gene has CDR1 SGHDN and CDR2 FVKESK. The CDR3 length is 16 residues. This record belongs to a study of blood T cell repertoires in COVID-19. At the level of the study: Researchers got acute and convalescent COVID-19 samples from the United States, Italy and Spain. The analysed material was cDNA or gDNA that came from T cells, B-cell-depleted T cells, or PBMCs.

Ages ranged from roughly 18 to 95 years, with residence in approximately 23 US areas. Per the study methods: From reference gene primer amplification, estimates of nucleated cell counts were derived. Profiling relied on immunoSEQ multiplex PCR, and the TCRdb table lists in-frame clones only, not all of them. That table gives V, J and clone size, and the DNA gave D and trimming. In the table there are about 210,000 clones, 80% of which are singletons. J is TRBJ1-4 and V is TRBV14, with TRBD1 matching over 9 bases. Sample: PBMCs or T cells enriched from blood (not recorded which). The TCR originated in a man between 25 and 39 years old with acute COVID-19. In nucleotides, the CDR3 is TGTGCCAGCAGCCAAGATTTACAGGGGGCGGACGAAAAACTGTTTTTT. Encoded protein: CASSQDLQGADEKLFF.